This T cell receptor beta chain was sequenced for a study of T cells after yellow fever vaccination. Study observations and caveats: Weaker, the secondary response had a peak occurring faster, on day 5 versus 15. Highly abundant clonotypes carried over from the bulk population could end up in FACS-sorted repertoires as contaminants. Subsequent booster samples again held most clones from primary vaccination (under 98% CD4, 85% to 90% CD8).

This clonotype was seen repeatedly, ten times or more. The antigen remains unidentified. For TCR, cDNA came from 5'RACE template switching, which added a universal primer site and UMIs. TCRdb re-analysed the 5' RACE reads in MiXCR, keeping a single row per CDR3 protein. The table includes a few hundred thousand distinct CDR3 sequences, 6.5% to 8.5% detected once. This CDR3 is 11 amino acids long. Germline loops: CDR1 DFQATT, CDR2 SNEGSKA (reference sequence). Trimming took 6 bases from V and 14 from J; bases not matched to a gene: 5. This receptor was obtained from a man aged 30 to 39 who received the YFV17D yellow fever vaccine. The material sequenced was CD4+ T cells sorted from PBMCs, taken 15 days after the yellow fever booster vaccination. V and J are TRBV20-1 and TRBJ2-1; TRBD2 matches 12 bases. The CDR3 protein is CSAPRTSGKFF. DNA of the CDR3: TGCAGTGCCCCGAGGACTAGCGGGAAGTTCTTC.